A selection of T cell receptor beta chains follows, all from one sample in a study of Ad26.COV2.S vaccination and SARS-CoV-2 variants. Libraries were prepared by immunoSEQ multiplex PCR; TCRdb keeps only in-frame clonotypes and omits some of them. The data show 300,000 to 350,000 clones, almost 90% seen once. The sequenced sample was peripheral blood, obtained in a trial of Ad26.COV2.S vaccine versus placebo. The receptors were sampled from a person between 18 and 65 years old who received the Ad26.COV2.S COVID-19 vaccine or a placebo. Both conserved end residues are trimmed from each CDR3. D genes are given only for firm matches.

d_call: -; v_call: TRBV19; cdr3_aa: ASSIFPVNYGYT
d_call: TRBD1; v_call: TRBV7-9; cdr3_aa: ASRQKGQGSYEQY
d_call: TRBD1; v_call: TRBV7-2; cdr3_aa: ASSPRGGRGTEAF
d_call: -; v_call: TRBV14; cdr3_aa: ASSPQSAIDRYNEQF
d_call: -; v_call: TRBV10-3; cdr3_aa: AISESTGTPYEQY
d_call: -; v_call: TRBV4-2; cdr3_aa: ASSQYDRRGEGGTEAF
d_call: TRBD2; v_call: TRBV11-3; cdr3_aa: ASSLVGTSGGDEQF
d_call: -; v_call: TRBV19; cdr3_aa: ASSMVTFGDEQF
d_call: TRBD2; v_call: TRBV18; cdr3_aa: ASSPSQGIGTSIAGELF
d_call: -; v_call: TRBV4-3; cdr3_aa: ASSQDLGQFNEKLF
d_call: -; v_call: TRBV6-5; cdr3_aa: AAGAGGKNTQY
d_call: -; v_call: TRBV30; cdr3_aa: AWCVSYNEQF
d_call: -; v_call: TRBV28; cdr3_aa: ASIRSRPSSTDTQY
d_call: -; v_call: TRBV5-1; cdr3_aa: ASSLLWADHNEQF